This TCR beta chain appears in the sequencing data of a study of CD8+CD57+ T cells in acquired aplastic anemia. As for the study in general: Healthy donor sequencing depth: 9 million to 10.8 million CD4+, around 12 million CD8+ reads. Study-wide results and caveats: For CD8+ Simpson's diversity, patients and controls showed no significant difference.

Points on this clonotype: The target antigen is unknown.

The CDR3 totals 15 residues. CDR1 is SGHTA and CDR2 is FQGNSA in the germline V gene. Trimming stripped 3 bases from V and 17 bases from J, with 25 bases between. TCR beta VDJ and CDR3 profiles were obtained from a genomic DNA template. MiXCR, applied by TCRdb to the reads, yields one record per CDR3 protein. Of hundreds of thousands of distinct CDR3 sequences detected, 55% to 70% appear once; the ten largest clones hold under 4.5%. The sequenced material came from sorted CD4+, CD8+, or CD8+CD57+ T cells (not recorded which) from PBMCs. This clonotype originated in a human donor in good health, serving as a control. V is TRBV7-2 and J is TRBJ2-2, with a tentative D call TRBD1 (6 bases). The CDR3 protein is CASSLSRTDNSPLFF. The CDR3, as DNA: TGTGCCAGCAGCTTGTCCCGGACAGATAATTCACCCCTCTTTTTT.